This TCR beta chain comes out of a study of blood T cell repertoires in COVID-19. The CDR3 covers 13 residues. Germline V lookup: CDR1 SGHRS, CDR2 YFSETQ. Trimming stripped 2 bases from V and 4 bases from J, with 10 bases between. Methods used by the authors: Reference gene primers were amplified, and this amplification served to estimate nucleated cell counts. Clones were read by immunoSEQ multiplex PCR, and TCRdb kept only the in-frame ones, dropping some. For V, J and clone size, that table is used; D and trimming come from the DNA. The sample holds 200,000 to 300,000 clones; around 87% are singletons and the top ten take over 1.2%.

The sample was peripheral blood. The V gene is TRBV5-1, the J gene TRBJ2-7; D gene uncertain. The receptor comes from a woman in her thirties or forties who had recovered from COVID-19. The CDR3 DNA reads TGCGCCAGCAGCTTTGAGACATTGTACGAGCAGTACTTC. Translation gives CASSFETLYEQYF.